This T cell receptor (beta chain) derives from a study of blood T cell repertoires in COVID-19. Overall study context: Spain, Italy and the United States supplied samples that represented acute and convalescent COVID-19. In each case, the material was cDNA or gDNA derived from T cells, B-cell-depleted T cells, or PBMCs.

In the source study's methods: Amplification of reference gene primers provided the estimated nucleated cell counts. The assay was immunoSEQ multiplex PCR, and TCRdb's table has in-frame clones only and misses some. From that table come the V and J calls and clone size; the DNA was used to work out D and trimming. This sample has 140,000 or so clones, with 85% to 90% found just once. This CDR3 has 15 amino acids. Trimming shortened V by 7 bases and J by 4 bases, and 20 bases separated the two germline ends. Germline V gives CDR1 LNHDA, CDR2 SQIVND (reference sequence). This clone was seen a handful of times.

The sequenced sample was peripheral blood. The source of this sequence is a human donor in a cohort sampled during active COVID-19. The rearrangement uses TRBV19 and TRBJ2-7, with D perhaps matching TRBD2 (5 bases). CDR3 amino acids: CASTPGGAVRYEQYF. CDR3 DNA: TGTGCCAGTACCCCAGGTGGAGCGGTAAGGTACGAGCAGTACTTC.